These 25 T cell receptor beta chains share one sample of origin, sequenced in a study of T cells in Graves' hyperthyroidism and ophthalmopathy. Researchers amplified the TCR beta CDR3 regions from RNA transcripts. First-round RT-PCR targeting the TCR CDR3 was performed with the HTBI primer set. TCRdb used MiXCR to reprocess the multiplex PCR reads, holding one entry per CDR3 protein. This sample carries about 400,000 distinct CDR3 sequences, about 15% of them seen once, and the ten largest clones take approximately 32%. Specimen: blood. These TCRs come from a woman aged 25 to 39 with Graves' hyperthyroidism.

This clonotype was recorded many times. The CDR3 nucleotides are TGTGCCAGCAGCCAAGGGGACAGAAGCACAGATACGCAGTATTTT. Its protein is CASSQGDRSTDTQYF. This chain uses TRBV4-2 with TRBJ2-3; TRBD1 agrees at 7 bases. Germline V lookup: CDR1 LGHNA, CDR2 YNFKEQ. This CDR3 comprises 15 residues. V was clipped by 1 base and J by 0 bases; unmatched bases: 1.

This clonotype was recorded at least ten times. The CDR3 coding sequence is TGTGCCAGCACCCACCTAGCGGGAGGTTCCTACGAGCAGTACTTC. Protein sequence: CASTHLAGGSYEQYF. The V call is TRBV6-1, the J call TRBJ2-7; TRBD2 aligns across 11 bases. Trimming cost V 7 bases and J 1 base; bases outside gene matches: 6. This CDR3 has 15 residues. Germline V CDR1 and CDR2: MNHNS, SASEGT.

This clonotype occurred once. The rearrangement joins TRBV12-3 or TRBV12-4 to TRBJ2-7; TRBD1 agrees at 10 bases. The CDR3 has 15 amino acids. Trimming at V came to 4 bases and at J to 5 bases, leaving 8 bases not matched to a gene. The CDR3 sequence: CASSWGQGQFNEQYF. For the CDR3, the DNA is TGTGCCAGCAGTTGGGGACAGGGGCAATTCAACGAGCAGTACTTC.

This clonotype has a count of ten or more. This chain links TRBV12-3 or TRBV12-4 with TRBJ2-1; 11 nucleotides align to TRBD2. Trimming at V came to 6 bases and at J to 7 bases, leaving 5 bases not matched to a gene. The CDR3 sequence is 14 residues long. The CDR3 spells CASSRLAGPNEQFF. The CDR3 DNA sequence: TGTGCCAGCAGCCGACTAGCGGGACCAAATGAGCAGTTCTTC.

This clonotype turned up a few times. The chain is built from TRBV27 and TRBJ2-7; perhaps TRBD1 as D (5 bases). Trimming cost V 10 bases and J 4 bases, with 14 bases left between them. Germline V gene sequence: CDR1 MNHEY, CDR2 SMNVEV (reference sequence). The length of the CDR3 is 12 residues. CDR3 protein: CATGAHSYEQYF. The CDR3 region has the DNA TGTGCCACTGGGGCCCATTCGTACGAGCAGTACTTC.

The rearrangement links TRBV29-1 to TRBJ2-5; either TRBD1 or TRBD2 may supply D (6 bases each). Germline V gene data show CDR1 as SQVTM and CDR2 as ANQGSEA. V lost 5 bases to trimming and J lost 5 bases, with 18 bases between them. The CDR3 loop spans 14 amino acids. DNA of the CDR3: TGCAGCGTTCCGGCGGCTGGGGGGCAGGAGACCCAGTACTTC. Residues: CSVPAAGGQETQYF. Filled out from reference TRBV29-1 and TRBJ2-5, the complete variable domain reads SAVISQKPSRDICQRGTSLTIQCQVDSQVTMMFWYRQQPGQSLTLIATANQGSEATYESGFVIDKFPISRPNLTFSTLTVSNMSPEDSSIYLCSVPAAGGQETQYFGPGTRLLVL.

V gene TRBV7-7 combines with J gene TRBJ2-1, with TRBD2 identical over 9 bases. V dropped 1 base and J dropped 8; count of bases not matched to a gene: 12. CDR3 length: 17 amino acids. CDR1 and CDR2 from the germline V gene are SSHAT and FNYEAQ (reference sequence). The CDR3 DNA sequence: TGTGCCAGCAGCTTAGGGTCCGGTCTAGCGGGATTCGATGAGCAGTTCTTC. It encodes CASSLGSGLAGFDEQFF.

This clonotype has a handful of counts. The CDR3 nucleotides read TGCGCCAGCAGCTTGGATGGACAGGTCTCTGGAAACACCATATATTTT. It yields the protein CASSLDGQVSGNTIYF. The V call is TRBV5-1, the J call TRBJ1-3; TRBD1 matches at 7 bases. The V gene's germline CDR1 is SGHRS and CDR2 YFSETQ. This CDR3 is 16 amino acids long. J was trimmed by 0 bases and V by 0 bases; bases with no gene match: 3.

The rearrangement uses TRBV28 and TRBJ2-4; D is uncertain. Between the trimmed V and J ends, which lost 7 bases and 4 bases, there was a span of 14 bases. The CDR3 spans 14 residues. Germline CDR1 is MDHEN and CDR2 is SYDVKM. CDR3: CASIPVAEKNIQYF. The CDR3 nucleotides read TGTGCCAGCATCCCGGTGGCAGAGAAAAACATTCAGTACTTC.

A single count supports this clonotype. This chain uses TRBV4-1 with TRBJ1-2; D gene unclear. Germline V lookup: CDR1 MGHRA, CDR2 YSYEKL. The CDR3 totals 13 residues. The germline V and J ends were trimmed by 2 bases and 4 bases, with 8 bases remaining between them. In DNA form, the CDR3 reads TGCGCCAGCAGCCAAACAAGCGTCTATGGCTACACCTTC. Protein product: CASSQTSVYGYTF.

This clonotype was seen only a few times. This chain connects TRBV5-4 to TRBJ2-2; TRBD1 matches 9 bases. Trimming at V came to 4 bases and at J to 3 bases, leaving 7 bases not matched to a gene. CDR1 and CDR2 from the germline V gene are SGHNT and YYREEE (reference sequence). This CDR3 spans 16 amino acids. CDR3 nucleotides: TGTGCCAGCAGCCCGTACCGGGACAGGGACACCGGGGAGCTGTTTTTT. Encoded protein: CASSPYRDRDTGELFF.

Many counts were recorded for this clonotype. CDR3 residues: CASSWGGGQPQHF. DNA for the CDR3: TGTGCCAGCAGCTGGGGCGGAGGTCAGCCCCAGCATTTT. The chain uses TRBV7-8 and TRBJ1-5; TRBD1 is a possible D gene (5 bases). V lost 4 bases to trimming and J lost 6 bases, with 10 bases between them. The CDR3 runs to 13 residues. Germline V gene data show CDR1 as SGHVS and CDR2 as FQNEAQ.

The chain recombines TRBV9 with TRBJ2-5, with unresolved D. CDR1 and CDR2 (germline): SGDLS, YYNGEE. This CDR3 region has 15 residues. The V end was cut by 0 bases, the J end by 0 bases, with 9 bases between. CDR3: CASSVDPLYQETQYF. In nucleotides, the CDR3 is TGTGCCAGCAGCGTAGATCCGTTGTACCAAGAGACCCAGTACTTC.

Ten or more counts support this clonotype. V usage is TRBV7-9 and J usage is TRBJ2-1; no reliable D call. Germline V gives CDR1 SEHNR, CDR2 FQNEAQ (reference sequence). The CDR3 is 13 amino acids. The ends were cut back, 5 bases at V and 3 bases at J, with 8 bases in the middle. The CDR3 DNA reads TGTGCCAGCAGCGGCCTCGGCTACAATGAGCAGTTCTTC. Translated: CASSGLGYNEQFF.

This clonotype was detected many times. The rearrangement joins TRBV11-2 to TRBJ2-1; 14 bases fit TRBD2. Germline V gene lookup returns CDR1 SGHAT and CDR2 FQNNGV. The CDR3 extends over 15 amino acids. V shed 5 bases, J shed 12 bases, and the junction held 9 bases outside the gene matches. The CDR3 coding sequence is TGTGCCAGCAGCGAAATGGGGACTAGCGGGAGCACGCAGTTCTTC. The encoded protein is CASSEMGTSGSTQFF.

The CDR3 bases are TGTGCCAGCAGTGAAGCGAGTTTTGTGACAGGCGTGCGCTACGAGCAGTACTTC. Protein product: CASSEASFVTGVRYEQYF. The V call is TRBV6-1, the J call TRBJ2-7, with a weak D call TRBD1 (6 bases). The CDR3 length is 18 residues. The germline V and J ends were trimmed by 0 bases and 3 bases, with 21 bases remaining between them. Germline values: CDR1 MNHNS, CDR2 SASEGT.

Ten or more counts support this clonotype. This chain links TRBV12-3 or TRBV12-4 with TRBJ2-1, with 11 bases lining up with TRBD2. The CDR3 sequence is 20 residues long. The junction had 12 bases not matched to a gene; V was cut back by 2 bases and J by 0 bases. The CDR3: CASSLRGRLAGTSSYNEQFF. The CDR3 DNA follows: TGTGCCAGCAGTTTAAGGGGGCGACTAGCGGGGACCTCCTCCTACAATGAGCAGTTCTTC.

This clonotype turned up a few times. V gene TRBV7-9 combines with J gene TRBJ1-3; unclear D gene. V lost 5 bases and J 2 bases, leaving 13 bases between the germline ends. Germline V gene data show CDR1 as SEHNR and CDR2 as FQNEAQ (reference sequence). The length of the CDR3 is 15 residues. The CDR3: CASSPGELAGNTIYF. In DNA form, the CDR3 reads TGTGCCAGCAGCCCAGGCGAACTCGCTGGAAACACCATATATTTT.

There are a few counts of this clonotype. The genes are TRBV10-3 and TRBJ2-2; D is unresolved. The CDR3 sequence is 12 residues long. V was cut by 0 bases and J by 7 bases, with 3 bases left in between. Germline-derived CDR1 and CDR2 are ENHRY and SYGVKD. CDR3 sequence reads: CAISESVGELFF. The CDR3 DNA is TGTGCCATCAGTGAGTCTGTCGGGGAGCTGTTTTTT.

The rearrangement joins TRBV5-1 to TRBJ2-1; no definite D call. In germline, CDR1 is SGHRS, CDR2 YFSETQ. The CDR3 spans 15 residues. V dropped 4 bases and J dropped 4 bases, with 15 bases sitting between them. Written as DNA, the CDR3 is TGCGCCAGCAGCCCCGACGGGCTTTCGTACAATGAGCAGTTCTTC. This sequence encodes CASSPDGLSYNEQFF.

The chain combines TRBV7-2 with TRBJ1-3; D not certain. The CDR3 consists of 12 residues. V was clipped by 2 bases and J by 7 bases, with 6 bases between them. CDR1 and CDR2 (germline): SGHTA, FQGNSA. The CDR3 sequence is CASSLSLNTIYF. CDR3 nucleotide sequence: TGTGCCAGCAGCTTAAGTTTGAACACCATATATTTT. The full variable domain, completed using reference TRBV7-2 and TRBJ1-3, is GAGVSQSPSNKVTEKGKDVELRCDPISGHTALYWYRQSLGQGLEFLIYFQGNSAPDKSGLPSDRFSAERTGGSVSTLTIQRTQQEDSAVYLCASSLSLNTIYFGEGSWLTVV.

This clonotype was picked up many times. V is TRBV5-1 and J is TRBJ2-1, with a weak D call TRBD2 (5 bases). Trimming removed 4 bases at V and 6 bases at J, with 20 bases between. Germline loops: CDR1 SGHRS, CDR2 YFSETQ. The CDR3 sequence is 16 residues long. The CDR3 spells CASSHNSARSVNEQFF. The CDR3, as DNA: TGCGCCAGCAGCCATAATAGCGCTCGGTCAGTCAATGAGCAGTTCTTC.

In this sample, this clonotype turned up many times. This sequence joins TRBV10-2 and TRBJ1-1; the D is unclear. Germline CDR1 is WSHSY and CDR2 is SAAADI. Trimming pared 4 bases from V and 4 bases from J, leaving 7 bases between. CDR3 length: 12 residues. CDR3 coding DNA: TGCGCCAGCAGTGGGGGAGGCACTGAAGCTTTCTTT. Protein sequence: CASSGGGTEAFF.

This clonotype was counted at least ten times. The V gene is TRBV6-4, the J gene TRBJ2-3; no clear D gene. CDR1 MRHNA and CDR2 SNTAGT come from the germline V gene. This CDR3 has 15 residues. Trimming removed 5 bases at V and 0 bases at J, with 12 bases between. CDR3 coding DNA: TGTGCCAGCAGTCTCACTCCCGGAAGCACAGATACGCAGTATTTT. Its translation: CASSLTPGSTDTQYF.

This clonotype was counted ten times or more. The genes are TRBV20-1 and TRBJ2-1, with D perhaps TRBD1 or TRBD2 (5 bases each). Germline CDR1 is DFQATT and CDR2 is SNEGSKA (reference sequence). The CDR3 consists of 14 residues. Trimming pared 3 bases from V and 9 bases from J, leaving 18 bases between. CDR3 DNA: TGCAGTGCTAGGACAGCGGAGTGGTTCAGTGAGCAGTTCTTC. Translated, it gives CSARTAEWFSEQFF.